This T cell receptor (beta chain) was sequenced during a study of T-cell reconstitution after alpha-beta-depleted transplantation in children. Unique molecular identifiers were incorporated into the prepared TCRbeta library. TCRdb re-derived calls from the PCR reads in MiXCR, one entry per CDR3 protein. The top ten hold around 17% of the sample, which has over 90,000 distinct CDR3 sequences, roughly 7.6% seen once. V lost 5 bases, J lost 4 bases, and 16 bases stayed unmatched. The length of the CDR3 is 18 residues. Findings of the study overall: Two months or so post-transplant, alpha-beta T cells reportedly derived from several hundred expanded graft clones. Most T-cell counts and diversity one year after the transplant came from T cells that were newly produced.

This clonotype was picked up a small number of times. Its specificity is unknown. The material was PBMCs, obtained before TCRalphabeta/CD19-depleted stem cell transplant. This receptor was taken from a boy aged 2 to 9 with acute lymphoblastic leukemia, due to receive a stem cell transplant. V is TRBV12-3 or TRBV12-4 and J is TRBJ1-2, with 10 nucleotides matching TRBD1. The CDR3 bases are TGTGCCAGCAGTCCGTCGGCTATCGGGACAGGGGACCTCTATGGCTACACCTTC. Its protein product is CASSPSAIGTGDLYGYTF.